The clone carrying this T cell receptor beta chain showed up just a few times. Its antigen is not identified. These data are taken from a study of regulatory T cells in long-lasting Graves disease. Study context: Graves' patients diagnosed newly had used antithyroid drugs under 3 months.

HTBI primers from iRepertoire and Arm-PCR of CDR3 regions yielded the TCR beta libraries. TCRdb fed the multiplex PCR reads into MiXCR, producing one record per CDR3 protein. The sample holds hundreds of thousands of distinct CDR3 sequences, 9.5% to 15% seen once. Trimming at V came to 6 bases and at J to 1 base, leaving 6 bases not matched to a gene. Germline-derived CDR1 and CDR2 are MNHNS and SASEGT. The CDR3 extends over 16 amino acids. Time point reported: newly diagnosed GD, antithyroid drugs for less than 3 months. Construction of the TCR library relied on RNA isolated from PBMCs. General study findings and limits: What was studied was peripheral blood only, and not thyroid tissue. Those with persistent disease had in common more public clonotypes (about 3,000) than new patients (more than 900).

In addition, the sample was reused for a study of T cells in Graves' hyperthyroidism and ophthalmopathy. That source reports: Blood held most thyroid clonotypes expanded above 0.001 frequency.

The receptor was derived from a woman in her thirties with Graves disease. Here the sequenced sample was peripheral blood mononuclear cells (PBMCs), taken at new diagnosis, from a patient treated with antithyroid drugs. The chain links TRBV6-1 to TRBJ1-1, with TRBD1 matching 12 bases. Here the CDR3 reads CASSPGDRGRNTEAFF. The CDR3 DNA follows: TGTGCCAGCAGCCCGGGGGACAGGGGGCGGAACACTGAAGCTTTCTTT.